What follows are 15 T cell receptor beta chains derived from one specimen sequenced in a study of shared clonotypes between healthy human individuals. Sequencing used immunoSEQ multiplex PCR; TCRdb keeps in-frame clones, though not all of them. The data hold approximately 2.1 million clones, with more than 80% observed a single time. Material for sequencing was naive CD4+ T cells from PBMCs. This sample's subset: CD45RA+ positively selected. These receptors were obtained from a man younger than 35 in good health. Some clones in this sample may be carry-over from other donors' samples.

CDR3 amino acids: CASSQEAGLWGLGSRETEAFF. CDR3 sequence (DNA): TGCGCCAGCAGCCAAGAGGCTGGATTATGGGGACTCGGGTCGAGGGAGACTGAAGCTTTCTTT. The chain has TRBV4-1 and TRBJ1-1; a weak D match, TRBD1 (5 bases). The CDR3 has 21 amino acids. Germline V gene sequence: CDR1 MGHRA, CDR2 YSYEKL. The V gene lost 0 bases and the J gene lost 5 bases, with 31 bases spanning the gap.

The rearrangement links TRBV7-7 to TRBJ2-5, with 8 positions matching TRBD2. The junction had 19 bases not matched to a gene; V was cut back by 0 bases and J by 4 bases. Germline assignment: CDR1 SSHAT and CDR2 FNYEAQ (reference sequence). The CDR3 is 20 amino acids. CDR3 region: CASSLAPSGRFIWGPETQYF. In nucleotides, the CDR3 is TGTGCCAGCAGCTTAGCACCGAGCGGGAGATTTATTTGGGGTCCAGAGACCCAGTACTTC.

The chain combines TRBV4-2 with TRBJ1-2; D is ambiguous. This CDR3 spans 13 amino acids. CDR1 and CDR2 (germline): LGHNA, YNFKEQ. V lost 0 bases and J lost 4, with 6 bases in between. In DNA, the CDR3 is TGTGCCAGCAGCCAAGATCGGGGCTATGGCTACACCTTC. Its protein product is CASSQDRGYGYTF.

This chain joins TRBV6-1 and TRBJ2-7; D unresolved. Trimming stripped 4 bases from V and 5 bases from J, with 15 bases between. The germline gives CDR1 MNHNS, CDR2 SASEGT. CDR3 length equals 14 residues. The CDR3 DNA reads TGTGCCAGCAGTGTTGAGCCGCCGGACCACGAGCAGTACTTC. Translated: CASSVEPPDHEQYF.

The rearrangement links TRBV6-5 to TRBJ2-1; the match to TRBD1 covers 8 bases. The CDR3 runs 15 residues. From germline, CDR1 is MNHEY and CDR2 SVGAGI. Trimming cost V 4 bases and J 2 bases; bases outside gene matches: 4. CDR3 nucleotide sequence: TGTGCCAGCAGTTCGGACAGGGTGACCTACAATGAGCAGTTCTTC. It yields the protein CASSSDRVTYNEQFF.

V and J are TRBV7-2 and TRBJ1-2; D remains unclear. The CDR3 is 15 amino acids. The ends were cut back, 7 bases at V and 8 bases at J, with 23 bases in the middle. The germline gives CDR1 SGHTA, CDR2 FQGNSA. The CDR3 reads CASTYDGVGSRGYTF. The CDR3 DNA reads TGTGCCAGCACCTATGATGGGGTGGGCTCTAGGGGCTACACCTTC.

The chain is built from TRBV5-1 and TRBJ2-7; possibly TRBD1 or TRBD2 for D (5 bases each). From germline, CDR1 is SGHRS and CDR2 YFSETQ. CDR3 length: 12 residues. V lost 5 bases and J 8 bases, leaving 14 bases between the germline ends. DNA for the CDR3: TGCGCCAGCAGATCAATCCCGGGACAGCAGTACTTC. It is translated as CASRSIPGQQYF.

The chain employs TRBV30 and TRBJ2-3, with D unclear. The CDR3 has 15 residues. Between the trimmed V and J ends, which lost 1 base and 0 bases, there was a span of 11 bases. The germline CDR1 and CDR2 sequences are GTSNPN and SVGIG (reference sequence). The CDR3 sequence: CAWSAPGASTDTQYF. The CDR3 region has the DNA TGTGCCTGGAGTGCCCCGGGCGCCAGCACAGATACGCAGTATTTT.

The genes are TRBV7-3 and TRBJ1-2, with 9 positions matching TRBD1. Germline V gene data show CDR1 as SGHTA and CDR2 as FQGTGA. The CDR3 runs 13 residues. V lost 4 bases to trimming and J lost 9 bases; unmatched junction nucleotides: 6. DNA for the CDR3: TGTGCCAGCAGCTCGGGACAGGGCAGTAGCTACACCTTC. Its protein is CASSSGQGSSYTF.

This clone has just one count. This chain uses TRBV27 with TRBJ2-7; TRBD1 matches at 7 bases. After removal of 1 base from V and 3 bases from J, the junction contained 9 bases not matched to a gene. The CDR3 has 16 residues. Germline CDR1 MNHEY, CDR2 SMNVEV (reference sequence). The CDR3 reads CASSLFSAGGYYEQYF. The CDR3 nucleotides are TGTGCCAGCAGTTTATTTTCTGCAGGGGGATACTACGAGCAGTACTTC.

The chain combines TRBV5-4 with TRBJ1-1; TRBD1 matches at 7 bases. The CDR3 spans 13 residues. In germline, CDR1 is SGHNT, CDR2 YYREEE (reference sequence). V was pared by 0 bases and J by 7 bases, with 3 bases of the junction left unmatched. Written as DNA, the CDR3 is TGTGCCAGCAGCTTGGTACAGGGGTTTGAAGCTTTCTTT. This translates into CASSLVQGFEAFF.

On this clone itself: The sample carries other DNA sequences with the same CDR3. The J gene is TRBJ1-2, the V gene TRBV28; TRBD1 agrees at 7 bases. CDR1 MDHEN and CDR2 SYDVKM come from the germline V gene. The CDR3 extends over 14 amino acids. The trim removed 4 bases at V and 2 bases at J, leaving 4 bases unmatched. The CDR3 region is CASSSLQGNYGYTF. As DNA, the CDR3 is TGTGCCAGCAGTTCCTTACAGGGGAACTATGGCTACACCTTC.

V is TRBV4-3 and J is TRBJ1-1, with D uncertain. The CDR3 runs to 14 residues. V was pared by 2 bases and J by 7 bases, with 14 bases between. Germline V gene lookup returns CDR1 LGHNA and CDR2 YSLEER. The CDR3 loop reads CASSQTTLTREAFF. CDR3 coding DNA: TGCGCCAGCAGCCAAACTACCCTGACCCGTGAAGCTTTCTTT.

This sequence joins TRBV25-1 and TRBJ1-4; 9 positions match TRBD1. Germline CDR1 reads MGHDK; CDR2 reads SYGVNS. This CDR3 region has 16 residues. V dropped 5 bases and J dropped 10; count of bases not matched to a gene: 14. The CDR3 loop is CASSTNKGTGHGKLFF. The CDR3 DNA sequence: TGTGCCAGCAGTACCAATAAGGGGACAGGGCACGGAAAACTGTTTTTT.

This clone has more than one count but fewer than ten. This chain connects TRBV5-1 to TRBJ1-1, with D unclear. The CDR3 is made up of 13 amino acids. Germline V CDR1 and CDR2: SGHRS, YFSETQ. Trimming removed 4 bases from V and 8 bases from J, with 15 bases in between. The CDR3 is CASSVDRSTEAFF. DNA of the CDR3: TGCGCCAGCAGCGTCGACCGGTCAACAGAAGCTTTCTTT.